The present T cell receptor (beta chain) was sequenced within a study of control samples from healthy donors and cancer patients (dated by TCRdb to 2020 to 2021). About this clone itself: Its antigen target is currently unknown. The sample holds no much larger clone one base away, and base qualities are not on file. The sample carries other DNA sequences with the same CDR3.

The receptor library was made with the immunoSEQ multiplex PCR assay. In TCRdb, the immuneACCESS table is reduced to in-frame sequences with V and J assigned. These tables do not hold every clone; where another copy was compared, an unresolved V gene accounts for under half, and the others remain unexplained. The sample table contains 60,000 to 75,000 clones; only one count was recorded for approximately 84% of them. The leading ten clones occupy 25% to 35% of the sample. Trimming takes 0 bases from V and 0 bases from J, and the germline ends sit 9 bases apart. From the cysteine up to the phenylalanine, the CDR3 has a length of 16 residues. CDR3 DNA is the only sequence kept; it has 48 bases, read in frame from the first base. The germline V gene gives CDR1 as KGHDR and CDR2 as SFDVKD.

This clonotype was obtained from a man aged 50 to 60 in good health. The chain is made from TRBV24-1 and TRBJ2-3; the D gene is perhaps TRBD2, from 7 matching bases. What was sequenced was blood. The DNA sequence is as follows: TGTGCCACCAGTGATTTGGGGGGGGCAAGCACAGATACGCAGTATTTT. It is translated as CATSDLGGASTDTQYF.